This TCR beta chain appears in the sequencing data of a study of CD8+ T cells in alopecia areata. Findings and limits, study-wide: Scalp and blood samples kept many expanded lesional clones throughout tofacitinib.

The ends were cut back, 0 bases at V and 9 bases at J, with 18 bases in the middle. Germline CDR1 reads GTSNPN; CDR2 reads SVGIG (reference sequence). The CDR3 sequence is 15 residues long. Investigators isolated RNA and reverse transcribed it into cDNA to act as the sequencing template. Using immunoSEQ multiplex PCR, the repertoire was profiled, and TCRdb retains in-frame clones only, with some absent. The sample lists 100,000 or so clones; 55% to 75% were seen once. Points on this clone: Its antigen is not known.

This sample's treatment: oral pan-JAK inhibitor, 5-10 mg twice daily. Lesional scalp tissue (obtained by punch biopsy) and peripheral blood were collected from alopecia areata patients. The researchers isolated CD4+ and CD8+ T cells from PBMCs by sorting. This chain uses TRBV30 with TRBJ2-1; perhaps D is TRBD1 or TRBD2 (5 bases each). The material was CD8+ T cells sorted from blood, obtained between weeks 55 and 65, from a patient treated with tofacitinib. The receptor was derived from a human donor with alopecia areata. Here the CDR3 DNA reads TGTGCCTGGAGTGTCGGAGGTCACCTAGGGGTTGAGCAGTTCTTC. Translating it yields CAWSVGGHLGVEQFF.